This entry describes one T cell receptor beta chain. The target antigen is unknown. Authors' data handling: Out-of-frame sequences were removed, leaving 2,204,828 distinct TCRbeta sequences. Only in-frame clones appear in the TCRdb table, and some are missing; sequencing was by immunoSEQ multiplex PCR. The DNA was the basis for D and trimming; V, J and clone size are from that table. The sample yields about 38,000 clones, roughly 85% seen once. This entry comes from a study of memory CD4+ T cells and cytomegalovirus serostatus. Overall study results and limits: Median bootstrapped AUC for CMV status was just under 0.97 originally, approximately 0.9 US-trained.

The CDR3 totals 14 residues. CDR1 is SGDLS and CDR2 is YYNGEE in the germline V gene. V lost 4 bases and J lost 5, with 15 bases in between. The sort gate was single viable CD3+CD4+CD8-CD45RO+ cells for memory CD4+ T cells. After thawing, CD4+ T cells were positively selected. The sequenced sample was memory CD4+ T cells from blood. This chain joins TRBV9 and TRBJ1-1, with D perhaps matching TRBD1 (5 bases). This TCR derives from an adult in good health and CMV-seropositive. This CDR3 is CASSPGGLGTEAFF. CDR3 nucleotides: TGTGCCAGCAGCCCTGGGGGTCTGGGGACTGAAGCTTTCTTT.